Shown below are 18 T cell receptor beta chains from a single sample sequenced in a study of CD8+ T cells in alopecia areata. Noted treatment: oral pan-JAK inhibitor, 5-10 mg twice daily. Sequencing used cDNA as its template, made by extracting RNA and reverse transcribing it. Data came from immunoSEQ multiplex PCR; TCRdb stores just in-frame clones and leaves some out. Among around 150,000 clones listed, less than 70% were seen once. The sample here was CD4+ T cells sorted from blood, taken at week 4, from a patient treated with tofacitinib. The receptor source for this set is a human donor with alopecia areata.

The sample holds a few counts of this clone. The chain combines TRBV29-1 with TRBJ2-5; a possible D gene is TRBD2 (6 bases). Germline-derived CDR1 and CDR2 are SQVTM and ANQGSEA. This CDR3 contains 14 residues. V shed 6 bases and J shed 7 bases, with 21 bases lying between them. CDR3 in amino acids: CSVAGPTVIGTQYF. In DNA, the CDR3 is TGCAGCGTGGCGGGACCAACCGTCATCGGGACCCAGTACTTC.

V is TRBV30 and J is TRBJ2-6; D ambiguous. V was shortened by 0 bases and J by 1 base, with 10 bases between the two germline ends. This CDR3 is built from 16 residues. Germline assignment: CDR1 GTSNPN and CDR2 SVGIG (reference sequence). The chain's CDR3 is CAWSVLGRSGANVLTF. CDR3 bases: TGTGCCTGGAGTGTACTGGGCAGATCTGGGGCCAACGTCCTGACTTTC.

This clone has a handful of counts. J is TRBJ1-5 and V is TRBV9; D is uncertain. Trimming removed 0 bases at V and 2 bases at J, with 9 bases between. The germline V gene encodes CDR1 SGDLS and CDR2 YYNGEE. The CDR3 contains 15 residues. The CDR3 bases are TGTGCCAGCAGCGTAGGGGGAACCCGCAATCAGCCCCAGCATTTT. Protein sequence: CASSVGGTRNQPQHF. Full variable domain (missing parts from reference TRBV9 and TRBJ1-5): DSGVTQTPKHLITATGQRVTLRCSPRSGDLSVYWYQQSLDQGLQFLIQYYNGEERAKGNILERFSAQQFPDLHSELNLSSLELGDSALYFCASSVGGTRNQPQHFGDGTRLSIL.

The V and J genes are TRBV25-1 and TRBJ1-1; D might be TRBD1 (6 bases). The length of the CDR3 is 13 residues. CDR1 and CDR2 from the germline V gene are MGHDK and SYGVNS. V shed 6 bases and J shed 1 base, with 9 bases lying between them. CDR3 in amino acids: CASRDRQNTEAFF. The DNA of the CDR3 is TGTGCCAGCAGAGACAGGCAGAACACTGAAGCTTTCTTT.

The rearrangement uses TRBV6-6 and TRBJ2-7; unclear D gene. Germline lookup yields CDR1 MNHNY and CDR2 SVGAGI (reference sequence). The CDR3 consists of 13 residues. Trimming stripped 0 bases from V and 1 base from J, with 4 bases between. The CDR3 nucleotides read TGTGCCAGCAGTTACTCGGGTTCCTACGAGCAGTACTTC. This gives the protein CASSYSGSYEQYF.

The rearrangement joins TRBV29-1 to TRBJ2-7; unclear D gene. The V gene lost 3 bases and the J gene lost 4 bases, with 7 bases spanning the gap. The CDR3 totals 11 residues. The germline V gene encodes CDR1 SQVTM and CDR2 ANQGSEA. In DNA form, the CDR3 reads TGCAGCGTTGATACCGGATACGAGCAGTACTTC. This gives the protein CSVDTGYEQYF.

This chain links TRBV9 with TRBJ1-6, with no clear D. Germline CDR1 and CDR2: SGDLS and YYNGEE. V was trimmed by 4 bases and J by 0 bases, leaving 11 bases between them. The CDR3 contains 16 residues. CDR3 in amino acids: CASSSSPSSYNSPLHF. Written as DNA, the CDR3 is TGTGCCAGCAGCTCCTCCCCGAGCTCCTATAATTCACCCCTCCACTTT.

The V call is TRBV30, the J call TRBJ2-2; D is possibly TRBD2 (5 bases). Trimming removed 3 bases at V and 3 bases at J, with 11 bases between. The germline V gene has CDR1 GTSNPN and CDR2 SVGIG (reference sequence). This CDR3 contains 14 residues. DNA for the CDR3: TGTGCCTGGAGCGGGATTCGTGACACCGGGGAGCTGTTTTTT. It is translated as CAWSGIRDTGELFF.

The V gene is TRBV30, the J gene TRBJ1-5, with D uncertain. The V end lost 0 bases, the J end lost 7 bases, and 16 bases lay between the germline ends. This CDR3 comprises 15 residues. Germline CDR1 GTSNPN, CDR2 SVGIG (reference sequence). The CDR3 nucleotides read TGTGCCTGGAGTGTACGTGGGGTAGTGGGACAGCCCCAGCATTTT. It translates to CAWSVRGVVGQPQHF.

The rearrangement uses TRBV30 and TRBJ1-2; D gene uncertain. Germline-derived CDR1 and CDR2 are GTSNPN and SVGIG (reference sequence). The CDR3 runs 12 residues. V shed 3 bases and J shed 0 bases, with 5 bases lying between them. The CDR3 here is CAWRQTNYGYTF. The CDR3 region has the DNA TGTGCCTGGAGGCAGACTAACTATGGCTACACCTTC.

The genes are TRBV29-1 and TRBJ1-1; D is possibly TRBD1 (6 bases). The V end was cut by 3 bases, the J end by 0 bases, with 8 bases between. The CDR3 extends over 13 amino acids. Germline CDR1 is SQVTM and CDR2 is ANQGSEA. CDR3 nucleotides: TGCAGCGTTGACCACAGGGTGAACACTGAAGCTTTCTTT. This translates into CSVDHRVNTEAFF.

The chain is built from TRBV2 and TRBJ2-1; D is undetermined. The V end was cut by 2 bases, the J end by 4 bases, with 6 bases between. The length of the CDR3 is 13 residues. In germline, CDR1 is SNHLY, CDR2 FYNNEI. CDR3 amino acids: CASSESGYNEQFF. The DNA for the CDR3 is TGTGCCAGCAGTGAATCCGGATACAATGAGCAGTTCTTC.

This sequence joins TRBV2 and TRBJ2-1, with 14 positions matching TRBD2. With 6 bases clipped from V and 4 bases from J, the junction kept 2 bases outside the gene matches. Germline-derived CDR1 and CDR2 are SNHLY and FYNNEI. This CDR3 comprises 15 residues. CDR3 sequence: CASRGLAGAYNEQFF. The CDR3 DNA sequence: TGTGCCAGCAGGGGACTAGCGGGGGCATACAATGAGCAGTTCTTC. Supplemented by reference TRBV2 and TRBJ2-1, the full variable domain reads EPEVTQTPSHQVTQMGQEVILRCVPISNHLYFYWYRQILGQKVEFLVSFYNNEISEKSEIFDDQFSVERPDGSNFTLKIRSTKLEDSAMYFCASRGLAGAYNEQFFGPGTRLTVL.

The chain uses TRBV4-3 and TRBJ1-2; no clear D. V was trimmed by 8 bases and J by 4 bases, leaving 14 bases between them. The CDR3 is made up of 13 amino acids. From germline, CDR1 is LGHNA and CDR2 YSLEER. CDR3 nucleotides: TGCGCCAGCGCGACGGAGGGAGGCTATGGCTACACCTTC. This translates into CASATEGGYGYTF.

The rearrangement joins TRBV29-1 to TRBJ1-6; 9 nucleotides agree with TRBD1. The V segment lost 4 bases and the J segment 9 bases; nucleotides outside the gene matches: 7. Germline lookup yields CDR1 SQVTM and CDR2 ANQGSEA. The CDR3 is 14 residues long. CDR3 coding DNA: TGCAGCGTTGGCCGGGACAGGGTTGGTTCACCCCTCCACTTT. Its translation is CSVGRDRVGSPLHF.

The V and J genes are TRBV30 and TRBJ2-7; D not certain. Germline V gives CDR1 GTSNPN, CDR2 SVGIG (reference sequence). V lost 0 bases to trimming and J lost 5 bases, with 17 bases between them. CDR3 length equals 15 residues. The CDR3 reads CAWSVHRKGWDEQYF. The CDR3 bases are TGTGCCTGGAGTGTACATCGCAAAGGGTGGGACGAGCAGTACTTC.

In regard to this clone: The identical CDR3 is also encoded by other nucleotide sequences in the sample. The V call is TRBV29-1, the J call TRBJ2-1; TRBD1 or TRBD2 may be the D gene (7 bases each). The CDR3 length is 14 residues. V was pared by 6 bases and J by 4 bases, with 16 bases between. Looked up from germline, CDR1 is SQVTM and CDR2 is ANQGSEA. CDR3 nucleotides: TGCAGCGTGGAGGGAGGGGGCTCGTACAATGAGCAGTTCTTC. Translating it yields CSVEGGGSYNEQFF.

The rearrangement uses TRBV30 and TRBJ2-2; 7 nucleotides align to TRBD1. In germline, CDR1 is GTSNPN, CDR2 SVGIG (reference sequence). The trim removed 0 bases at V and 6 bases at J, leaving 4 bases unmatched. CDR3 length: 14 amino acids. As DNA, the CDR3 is TGTGCCTGGAGTGTACTAGGGACAGCCGGGGAGCTGTTTTTT. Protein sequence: CAWSVLGTAGELFF.